Listed here are 12 T cell receptor beta chains from one sample, sequenced in a study of T-cell memory formation after mild COVID-19. TCRdb used MiXCR to reprocess the 5' RACE reads, holding one entry per CDR3 protein. Counted here are 400,000 or so distinct CDR3 sequences, around 19% occurring once; the ten biggest clones make up roughly 8%. Sequences were obtained from PBMCs or a T cell subset sorted from them (not recorded which). The receptor source for this set is an adult woman who had mild COVID-19 (a few samples of this study predate the infection). Cell type and time point are not known.

Only a few counts were recorded for this clonotype. The chain carries TRBV12-3 or TRBV12-4 and TRBJ1-2, with TRBD1 matching over 8 bases. V dropped 4 bases and J dropped 3; count of bases not matched to a gene: 7. This CDR3 region has 15 residues. The CDR3 nucleotides are TGTGCCAGCAGTTCCTGGACAGGGAGAGACTATGGCTACACCTTC. It encodes CASSSWTGRDYGYTF.

This chain joins TRBV5-1 and TRBJ1-2, with D possibly being TRBD1 (6 bases). Trimming cost V 4 bases and J 2 bases, with 15 bases left between them. The CDR3 is 15 residues long. Germline V gives CDR1 SGHRS, CDR2 YFSETQ. The CDR3 coding sequence is TGCGCCAGCAGCCAAAATTGGGGGGCGAACTATGGCTACACCTTC. Translation gives CASSQNWGANYGYTF.

This clonotype was detected only a few times. DNA for the CDR3: TGTGCCACCAGTGATCGGACGGCCTCAAAGGCCGGGGAGCTGTTTTTT. Amino acids: CATSDRTASKAGELFF. The J gene is TRBJ2-2, the V gene TRBV24-1; D is undetermined. This CDR3 region has 16 residues. Germline loops: CDR1 KGHDR, CDR2 SFDVKD. V dropped 3 bases and J dropped 6 bases, with 16 bases sitting between them.

The chain uses TRBV6-5 and TRBJ1-2, with TRBD1 identical over 9 bases. This CDR3 spans 13 amino acids. CDR1 is MNHEY, CDR2 SVGAGI, per germline. Trimming at V came to 6 bases and at J to 8 bases, leaving 7 bases not matched to a gene. The CDR3 nucleotides are TGTGCCAGCAGAGCGGGACAGGGAGGCGGCTACACCTTC. This gives the protein CASRAGQGGGYTF.

The chain employs TRBV3-1 and TRBJ2-6; no clear D gene. Germline V gives CDR1 LGHDT, CDR2 YNNKEL (reference sequence). The CDR3 is 18 residues long. Between the trimmed V and J ends, which lost 4 bases and 0 bases, there was a span of 16 bases. CDR3 protein: CASSPRGSGLSGANVLTF. CDR3 nucleotides: TGTGCCAGCAGCCCCCGTGGGTCCGGTCTCTCTGGGGCCAACGTCCTGACTTTC.

The chain joins TRBV7-9 to TRBJ1-2; no firm D call. Germline V gene data show CDR1 as SEHNR and CDR2 as FQNEAQ (reference sequence). The CDR3 has 12 amino acids. The germline V and J ends were trimmed by 3 bases and 10 bases, with 12 bases remaining between them. The CDR3 nucleotides read TGTGCCAGCAGCTTTAACGGTCTCCTCTACACCTTC. This gives the protein CASSFNGLLYTF.

V and J are TRBV29-1 and TRBJ1-4, with D hard to call. This CDR3 is 11 amino acids long. Germline V lookup: CDR1 SQVTM, CDR2 ANQGSEA. The V end was cut by 7 bases, the J end by 4 bases, with 7 bases between. The chain's CDR3 is CSAARNEKLFF. For the CDR3, the DNA is TGCAGCGCCGCCCGTAATGAAAAACTGTTTTTT.

V is TRBV5-8 and J is TRBJ1-1; the match to TRBD1 covers 10 bases. This CDR3 has 16 amino acids. The V and J ends lost 3 bases and 7 bases, in that order; junction bases with no gene match: 12. Germline-derived CDR1 and CDR2 are SGHTS and YDEGEE. The CDR3 DNA reads TGTGCCAGCAGCTCCGTGACCGGGACAGGGGTGATTGAAGCTTTCTTT. Its translation is CASSSVTGTGVIEAFF.

This chain uses TRBV5-1 with TRBJ2-1; 7 bases are a match to TRBD2. V shed 6 bases and J 6 bases; nucleotides not matched to a gene: 9. The V gene's germline CDR1 is SGHRS and CDR2 YFSETQ. This CDR3 region has 14 residues. The CDR3 DNA follows: TGCGCCAGCATGTGGGCTAGCGGTTCCAATGAGCAGTTCTTC. Protein sequence: CASMWASGSNEQFF.

The J gene is TRBJ2-7, the V gene TRBV11-2; either TRBD1 or TRBD2 may fit D (5 bases each). Germline lookup yields CDR1 SGHAT and CDR2 FQNNGV. The CDR3 consists of 17 residues. V was trimmed by 5 bases and J by 0 bases, leaving 20 bases between them. CDR3 region: CASSKPLWGSTSYEQYF. CDR3 bases: TGTGCCAGCAGCAAACCCCTCTGGGGGTCTACCTCCTACGAGCAGTACTTC.

The gene calls are TRBV30 and TRBJ1-2; D gene unclear. This CDR3 has 13 residues. The V end lost 1 base, the J end lost 6 bases, and 12 bases lay between the germline ends. CDR1 is GTSNPN and CDR2 is SVGIG in the germline V gene (reference sequence). Here the CDR3 reads CAWSARPTNGYTF. The DNA for the CDR3 is TGTGCCTGGAGTGCTCGACCAACAAATGGCTACACCTTC.

The J gene is TRBJ2-2, the V gene TRBV11-2; D unresolved. Germline V CDR1 and CDR2: SGHAT, FQNNGV. The CDR3 runs 12 residues. Trimming stripped 6 bases from V and 5 bases from J, with 7 bases between. The CDR3 here is CASSRSTGELFF. The CDR3 region has the DNA TGTGCCAGCAGTCGAAGTACCGGGGAGCTGTTTTTT.